This TCR beta chain was profiled in a study of vaccination and CD4 T cells after COVID-19. Study-level background: Median time from second vaccine dose to sampling was roughly 72 days (14 to 241).

Study observations and caveats: Nearly all convalescent vaccine-specific clones, 304 of 307, recognized only SARS-CoV-2 spike.

The Oncomine TCR Beta short-read assay generated sequence data from the DNA of cultured CD4+ T cells. From the PCR reads, TCRdb called clonotypes with MiXCR, one entry per CDR3 protein. The profile shows 10,000 to 12,000 distinct CDR3 sequences, 45% to 60% of them singletons. Sample treatment: approximately 11-day PBMC culture with coronavirus spike peptide pools or control peptides (ViraFEST assay). After being plated at two million per well, PBMCs were cultured with 9 to 10 IU/ml IL-2 and 8.5 to 10 ug/ml peptide pools. J lost 1 base, V lost 4 bases, and 19 bases had no gene match. CDR3 size: 20 residues. Germline V gene sequence: CDR1 SGHTA, CDR2 FQGNSA. Notes on this clonotype: Its antigen is undetermined.

V and J are TRBV7-2 and TRBJ2-3, with TRBD2 identical over 8 bases. This clonotype originated in a human donor who had recovered from COVID-19. The sequenced sample was CD4+ T cells from blood, cultured in vitro. The CDR3 bases are TGTGCCAGCAGCTCGTCAACTGGGCTAGCGGGCGAGGTTGGCACAGATACGCAGTATTTT. Protein sequence: CASSSSTGLAGEVGTDTQYF.